Following are 26 T cell receptor beta chains from one sample sequenced in a study of OX40 agonist ivuxolimab in advanced cancers. Sequencing used immunoSEQ multiplex PCR; TCRdb keeps in-frame clones, though not all of them. The table has 100,000 or so clones, about 96% seen once. The sequenced sample was CD4+ or CD8+ T cells sorted from blood, obtained in a trial of the OX40 agonist ivuxolimab. These TCRs come from an adult with an advanced solid tumor such as melanoma, head and neck, liver or kidney cancer.

V usage is TRBV7-3 and J usage is TRBJ2-2; 7 bases fit TRBD1. Trimming cost V 5 bases and J 2 bases; bases outside gene matches: 8. Germline V gene data show CDR1 as SGHTA and CDR2 as FQGTGA. The CDR3 sequence is 16 residues long. Written as DNA, the CDR3 is TGTGCCAGCAGCCCTTGGACAGGAGCAAACACCGGGGAGCTGTTTTTT. This sequence encodes CASSPWTGANTGELFF.

The rearrangement uses TRBV27 and TRBJ2-7; D gene ambiguous. CDR1 MNHEY and CDR2 SMNVEV come from the germline V gene (reference sequence). Trimming removed 2 bases at V and 2 bases at J, with 7 bases between. There are 13 residues in the CDR3. CDR3 amino acids: CASSLRSAYEQYF. The CDR3, as DNA: TGTGCCAGCAGTTTACGATCAGCCTACGAGCAGTACTTC.

The chain carries TRBV6-1 and TRBJ2-2; 8 bases map to TRBD1. V lost 2 bases to trimming and J lost 7 bases; unmatched junction nucleotides: 9. Germline V gene lookup returns CDR1 MNHNS and CDR2 SASEGT. There are 16 residues in the CDR3. In DNA, the CDR3 is TGTGCCAGCAGTGAATGGGCAGGGGGCGTAATCGGGGAGCTGTTTTTT. Translating gives CASSEWAGGVIGELFF.

The chain is built from TRBV27 and TRBJ1-5; D not resolved. Trimming removed 1 base from V and 0 bases from J, with 10 bases in between. Germline V gives CDR1 MNHEY, CDR2 SMNVEV (reference sequence). The length of the CDR3 is 16 residues. The CDR3 loop is CASSLFSDPSNQPQHF. For the CDR3, the DNA is TGTGCCAGCAGTTTATTTTCGGACCCTAGCAATCAGCCCCAGCATTTT.

The gene calls are TRBV6-5 and TRBJ2-5; 9 nucleotides line up with TRBD2. After removal of 0 bases from V and 3 bases from J, the junction contained 5 bases not matched to a gene. The CDR3 runs to 16 residues. Germline CDR1 is MNHEY and CDR2 is SVGAGI. The CDR3 sequence: CASSYSTVAGEETQYF. The CDR3 nucleotides are TGTGCCAGCAGTTACTCGACGGTAGCGGGAGAAGAGACCCAGTACTTC.

The gene calls are TRBV27 and TRBJ1-3, with D perhaps TRBD1 (5 bases). There are 15 residues in the CDR3. Germline CDR1 MNHEY, CDR2 SMNVEV (reference sequence). Trimming pared 0 bases from V and 1 base from J, leaving 7 bases between. DNA of the CDR3: TGTGCCAGCAGTTTATCGGGGGGGTCTGGAAACACCATATATTTT. Amino acids: CASSLSGGSGNTIYF.

This clone has a single count. The chain carries TRBV28 and TRBJ2-7; TRBD1 matches at 10 bases. Per germline, CDR1 MDHEN and CDR2 SYDVKM. This CDR3 spans 15 amino acids. V shed 3 bases and J 7 bases; nucleotides not matched to a gene: 9. CDR3: CASSFIDRGLREQYF. The CDR3 DNA reads TGTGCCAGCAGTTTTATCGACAGGGGGCTAAGAGAGCAGTACTTC.

This chain joins TRBV27 and TRBJ1-1; D ambiguous. The CDR3 has 14 residues. The germline V gene has CDR1 MNHEY and CDR2 SMNVEV (reference sequence). Trimming cost V 1 base and J 4 bases, with 10 bases left between them. In nucleotides, the CDR3 is TGTGCCAGCAGTTTATACGAGAGCGGCACTGAAGCTTTCTTT. This sequence encodes CASSLYESGTEAFF.

Details on this clone: At the DNA level, this CDR3 is encoded by other sequences in the same sample as well. This chain uses TRBV18 with TRBJ2-7; 7 bases agree with TRBD1. Germline V CDR1 and CDR2: KGHSH, LQKENI. The CDR3 runs 14 residues. V shed 2 bases and J 3 bases; nucleotides not matched to a gene: 4. Here the CDR3 reads CASSPTGQSYEQYF. The CDR3 DNA reads as TGTGCCAGCTCACCAACGGGACAGAGCTACGAGCAGTACTTC.

J is TRBJ2-1 and V is TRBV6-5; no definite D call. Germline assignment: CDR1 MNHEY and CDR2 SVGAGI. This CDR3 is 15 amino acids long. V lost 0 bases, J lost 2 bases, and 8 bases lay in between. This CDR3 is CASSYSNGAYNEQFF. CDR3 nucleotides: TGTGCCAGCAGTTACTCTAACGGCGCCTACAATGAGCAGTTCTTC.

The gene calls are TRBV7-3 and TRBJ2-1, with 12 bases matching TRBD2. V lost 5 bases and J lost 10; bases outside the gene matches: 12. The CDR3 runs 16 residues. Per germline, CDR1 SGHTA and CDR2 FQGTGA. The CDR3 DNA is TGTGCCAGCAGCCTCGACGGTGGGGGACTAGCGGGCGAGCAGTTCTTC. This translates into CASSLDGGGLAGEQFF.

V is TRBV19 and J is TRBJ2-7, with a tentative D call TRBD1 (6 bases). CDR1 and CDR2 from the germline V gene are LNHDA and SQIVND (reference sequence). This CDR3 is 14 amino acids long. V was clipped by 1 base and J by 3 bases, with 10 bases between them. This CDR3 is CASSIGSGDYEQYF. In DNA, the CDR3 is TGTGCCAGTAGTATAGGATCAGGGGACTACGAGCAGTACTTC.

This rearrangement joins TRBV2 to TRBJ2-2; 7 positions match TRBD1. In germline, CDR1 is SNHLY, CDR2 FYNNEI. Losses at the gene ends were 1 base for V and 1 base for J; bases not matched to a gene: 3. CDR3 length: 16 amino acids. The CDR3 region is CASSEEGQKNTGELFF. The CDR3 DNA reads as TGTGCCAGCAGTGAAGAGGGACAGAAGAACACCGGGGAGCTGTTTTTT.

The chain uses TRBV28 and TRBJ1-6; D is ambiguous. CDR3 size: 14 residues. V shed 1 base and J shed 7 bases, with 8 bases lying between them. The germline V gene encodes CDR1 MDHEN and CDR2 SYDVKM. The CDR3 nucleotides read TGTGCCAGCAGTTTATCCGGGGAAAATTCACCCCTCCACTTT. Amino acid sequence: CASSLSGENSPLHF. Full variable domain (rest looked up from reference TRBV28 and TRBJ1-6): DVKVTQSSRYLVKRTGEKVFLECVQDMDHENMFWYRQDPGLGLRLIYFSYDVKMKEKGDIPEGYSVSREKKERFSLILESASTNQTSMYLCASSLSGENSPLHFGNGTRLTVT.

The chain carries TRBV5-4 and TRBJ2-5; D possibly corresponds to TRBD2 (5 bases). CDR3 size: 14 residues. Per germline, CDR1 SGHNT and CDR2 YYREEE (reference sequence). V was clipped by 1 base and J by 3 bases, with 10 bases between them. CDR3 sequence: CASSLPGNKETQYF. CDR3 DNA: TGTGCCAGCAGCTTGCCCGGGAACAAAGAGACCCAGTACTTC.

The chain links TRBV7-9 to TRBJ2-1; the D is unclear. The CDR3 totals 14 residues. Germline V gene sequence: CDR1 SEHNR, CDR2 FQNEAQ (reference sequence). The V end lost 0 bases, the J end lost 8 bases, and 11 bases lay between the germline ends. Written as DNA, the CDR3 is TGTGCCAGCAGCTTAGCCCCCTTCCAATATGAGCAGTTCTTC. This gives the protein CASSLAPFQYEQFF.

The chain employs TRBV6-6 and TRBJ2-1, with 8 bases lining up with TRBD2. The CDR3 has 13 residues. CDR1 MNHNY and CDR2 SVGAGI come from the germline V gene (reference sequence). J gave up 12 bases and V 2 bases, and 6 bases lay outside the gene matches. DNA for the CDR3: TGTGCCAGCAGTTACCCTGGACTAGCTTGGCAGTTCTTC. This sequence encodes CASSYPGLAWQFF.

The rearrangement uses TRBV9 and TRBJ2-7; D might be TRBD2 (5 bases). V lost 4 bases and J lost 0, with 17 bases in between. CDR3 length: 16 residues. Germline CDR1 and CDR2: SGDLS and YYNGEE. The CDR3 DNA is TGTGCCAGCAGCCCCGCCCCGACGGGGAGCTCCTACGAGCAGTACTTC. Protein: CASSPAPTGSSYEQYF.

The chain links TRBV7-2 to TRBJ2-7; D unclear. Germline V gene data show CDR1 as SGHTA and CDR2 as FQGNSA. The CDR3 consists of 13 residues. V was shortened by 5 bases and J by 3 bases, with 11 bases between the two germline ends. This CDR3 reads CASSADFFYEQYF. In DNA form, the CDR3 reads TGTGCCAGCAGCGCCGACTTTTTCTACGAGCAGTACTTC.

This sequence joins TRBV2 and TRBJ1-3, with TRBD1 identical over 7 bases. The V segment lost 6 bases and the J segment 8 bases; nucleotides outside the gene matches: 4. The length of the CDR3 is 12 residues. The V gene's germline CDR1 is SNHLY and CDR2 FYNNEI. CDR3: CASRDTGDTIYF. The CDR3 bases are TGTGCCAGCAGGGACACAGGGGACACCATATATTTT.

This clone turned up a few times. The V gene is TRBV5-1, the J gene TRBJ2-1; TRBD2 is a possible D gene (7 bases). The CDR3 runs to 14 residues. V was pared by 2 bases and J by 6 bases, with 12 bases between. CDR1 and CDR2 from the germline V gene are SGHRS and YFSETQ. This chain's CDR3 is CASSFRGGANEQFF. The CDR3 nucleotides are TGCGCCAGCAGCTTTCGAGGGGGGGCCAATGAGCAGTTCTTC.

The CDR3 sequence is CATIDFSSGNTIYF. CDR3 in DNA: TGTGCCACAATTGACTTCTCCTCTGGAAACACCATATATTTT. The chain is built from TRBV19 and TRBJ1-3; D is ambiguous. Germline CDR1 LNHDA, CDR2 SQIVND (reference sequence). CDR3 length equals 14 residues. V was trimmed by 10 bases and J by 0 bases, leaving 13 bases between them.

V gene TRBV23-1 combines with J gene TRBJ1-5; TRBD1 matches at 7 bases. TRBV23-1 has ORF status, its function being uncertain. The CDR3 is 12 amino acids. V lost 7 bases and J lost 9; bases outside the gene matches: 6. CDR3: CASKTGRLPQHF. In DNA form, the CDR3 reads TGCGCCAGCAAGACAGGGAGGTTGCCCCAGCATTTT.

Regarding this clone: Different DNA sequences within this sample yield the same CDR3. The CDR3 region is CASSIGGGEQFF. The CDR3 nucleotides read TGTGCCAGTAGTATAGGAGGAGGGGAGCAGTTCTTC. V and J are TRBV19 and TRBJ2-1, with D possibly TRBD2 on 6 matching bases. CDR1 LNHDA and CDR2 SQIVND come from the germline V gene (reference sequence). Trimming removed 1 base from V and 10 bases from J, with 8 bases in between. This CDR3 is 12 amino acids long.

The chain is built from TRBV11-1 and TRBJ1-3; D remains ambiguous. Germline assignment: CDR1 SGHAT and CDR2 FQDESV (reference sequence). The CDR3 runs 16 residues. V was clipped by 1 base and J by 0 bases, with 10 bases between them. The CDR3 reads CASSLVAGPSGNTIYF. CDR3 sequence (DNA): TGTGCCAGCAGCTTAGTTGCCGGTCCCTCTGGAAACACCATATATTTT.

The CDR3: CASSVDGGAAYEQYF. DNA of the CDR3: TGTGCCAGCAGCGTAGACGGGGGGGCAGCCTACGAGCAGTACTTC. The chain joins TRBV9 to TRBJ2-7, with 8 bases that match TRBD2. CDR3 length: 15 residues. Germline CDR1 and CDR2: SGDLS and YYNGEE. Germline trimming cut 0 bases from V and 2 bases from J; bases unmatched to any gene: 4.